This T cell receptor (beta chain) originates from a study of cytomegalovirus exposure and HLA in healthy donors. Study-wide points: The only immune exposure information that was available was CMV serostatus.

Comments on this clone: Its antigen is not identified.

Primers included in the PCR were 60 Vbeta and 13 Jbeta primers. Profiling relied on immunoSEQ multiplex PCR, and the TCRdb table lists in-frame clones only, not all of them. The sample has about 140,000 clones; roughly 76% are singletons. This TCR was sampled from a human donor in good health. Sample: PBMCs.

The CDR3 spells CASSLRPVGTSVLNEQFF. CDR3 in DNA: TGTGCCAGCAGCTTAAGACCCGTCGGGACTAGCGTTCTCAATGAGCAGTTCTTC. The V gene is TRBV7-6, the J gene TRBJ2-1; 10 bases are shared with TRBD2. V lost 2 bases and J lost 6; bases outside the gene matches: 13. Germline V lookup: CDR1 SGHVS, CDR2 FNYEAQ. The CDR3 sequence is 18 residues long.